This T cell receptor (beta chain) was obtained from a study of blood T cell repertoires in COVID-19. Turning to the study itself: Samples taken during acute and convalescent COVID-19 were collected in the United States, Italy and Spain. Nucleic acid was either cDNA or gDNA, and it came from T cells, B-cell-depleted T cells, or PBMCs.

Living in 24 US areas, the participants were between 18 and 89 years of age. Clinical history reported by participants formed the basis on which cohorts were assigned. Germline-derived CDR1 and CDR2 are LNHDA and SQIVND (reference sequence). J gave up 2 bases and V 2 bases, and 5 bases lay outside the gene matches. The CDR3 extends over 16 amino acids. Only in-frame clones appear in the TCRdb table, and some are missing; sequencing was by immunoSEQ multiplex PCR. The sample lists over 350,000 clones; nearly 90% were seen once. Only a few counts were recorded for this clone. In the same sample, other DNA sequences code for this CDR3.

The source material was PBMCs or T cells enriched from blood (not recorded which). This receptor was obtained from a woman aged 18-30 years with acute COVID-19. This chain links TRBV19 with TRBJ2-7; 11 positions agree with TRBD1. The chain's CDR3 is CASSIRPGQGAYEQYF. Written as DNA, the CDR3 is TGTGCCAGTAGTATAAGGCCGGGACAGGGGGCCTACGAGCAGTACTTC.